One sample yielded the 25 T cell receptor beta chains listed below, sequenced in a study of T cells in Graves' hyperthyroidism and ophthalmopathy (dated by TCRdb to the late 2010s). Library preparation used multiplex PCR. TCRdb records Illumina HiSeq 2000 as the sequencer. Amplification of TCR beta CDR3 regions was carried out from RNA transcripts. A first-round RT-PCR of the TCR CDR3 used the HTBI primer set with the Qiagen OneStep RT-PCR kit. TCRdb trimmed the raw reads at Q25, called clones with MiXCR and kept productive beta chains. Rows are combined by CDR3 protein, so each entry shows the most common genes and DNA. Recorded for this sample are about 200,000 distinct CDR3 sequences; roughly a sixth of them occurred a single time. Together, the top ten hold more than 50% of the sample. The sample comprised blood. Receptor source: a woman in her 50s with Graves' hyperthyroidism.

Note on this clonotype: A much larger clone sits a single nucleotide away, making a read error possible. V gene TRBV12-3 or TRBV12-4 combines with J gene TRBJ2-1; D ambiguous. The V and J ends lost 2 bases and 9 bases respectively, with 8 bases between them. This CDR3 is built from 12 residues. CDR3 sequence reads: CASSLLVSEQFF. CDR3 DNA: TGTGCCAGCAGTTTATTAGTGAGTGAGCAGTTCTTC.

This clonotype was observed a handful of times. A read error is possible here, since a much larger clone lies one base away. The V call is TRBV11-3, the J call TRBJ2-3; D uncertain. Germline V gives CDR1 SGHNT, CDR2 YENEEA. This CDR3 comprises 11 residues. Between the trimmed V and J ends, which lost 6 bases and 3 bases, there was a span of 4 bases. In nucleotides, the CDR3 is TGTGCCAGCAGAGAAACAGATACGCAGTATTTT. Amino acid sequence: CASRETDTQYF.

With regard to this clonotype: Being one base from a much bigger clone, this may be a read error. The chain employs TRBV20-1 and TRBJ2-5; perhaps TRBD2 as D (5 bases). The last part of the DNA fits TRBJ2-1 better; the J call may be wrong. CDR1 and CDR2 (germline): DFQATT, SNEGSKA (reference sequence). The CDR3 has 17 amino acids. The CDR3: CSAQRVATSESVETQFF. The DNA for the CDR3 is TGCAGTGCTCAGAGGGTAGCTACATCTGAGTCCGTTGAGACCCAGTTCTTC.

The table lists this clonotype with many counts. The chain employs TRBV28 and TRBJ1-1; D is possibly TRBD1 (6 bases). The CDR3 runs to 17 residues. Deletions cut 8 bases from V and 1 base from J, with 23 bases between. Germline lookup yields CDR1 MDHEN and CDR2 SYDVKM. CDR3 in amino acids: CASGVKPGAGGNTEAFF. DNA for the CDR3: TGTGCCAGCGGAGTAAAACCAGGGGCGGGGGGGAACACTGAAGCTTTCTTT.

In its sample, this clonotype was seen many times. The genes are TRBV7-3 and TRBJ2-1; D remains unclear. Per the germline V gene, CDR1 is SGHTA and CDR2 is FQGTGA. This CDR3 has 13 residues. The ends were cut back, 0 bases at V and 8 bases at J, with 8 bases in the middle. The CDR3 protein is CASSLTQLDEQFF. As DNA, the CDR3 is TGTGCCAGCAGCTTAACCCAGCTTGATGAGCAGTTCTTC.

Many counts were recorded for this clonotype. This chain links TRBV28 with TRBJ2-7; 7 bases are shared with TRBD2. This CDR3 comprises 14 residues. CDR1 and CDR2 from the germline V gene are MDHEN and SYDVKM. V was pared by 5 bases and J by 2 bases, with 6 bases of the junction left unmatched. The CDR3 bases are TGTGCCAGCAGTACATCGGGAGGTACCTACGAGCAGTACTTC. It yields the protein CASSTSGGTYEQYF.

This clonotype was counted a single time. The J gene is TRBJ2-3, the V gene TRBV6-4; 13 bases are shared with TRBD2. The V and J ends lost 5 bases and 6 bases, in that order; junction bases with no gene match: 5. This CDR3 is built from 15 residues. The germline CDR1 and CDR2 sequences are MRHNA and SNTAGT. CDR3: CASSRTSGSFDTQYF. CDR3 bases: TGTGCCAGCAGTAGGACTAGCGGGAGTTTCGATACGCAGTATTTT.

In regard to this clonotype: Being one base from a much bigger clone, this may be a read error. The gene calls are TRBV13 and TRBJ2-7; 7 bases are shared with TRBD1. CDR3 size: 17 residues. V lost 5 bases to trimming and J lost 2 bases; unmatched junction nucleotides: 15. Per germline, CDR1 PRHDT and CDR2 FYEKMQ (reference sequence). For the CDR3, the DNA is TGTGCCAGCAGCCTAATGACCCTGGGACAGTACACCTACGAGCAGTACTTC. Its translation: CASSLMTLGQYTYEQYF.

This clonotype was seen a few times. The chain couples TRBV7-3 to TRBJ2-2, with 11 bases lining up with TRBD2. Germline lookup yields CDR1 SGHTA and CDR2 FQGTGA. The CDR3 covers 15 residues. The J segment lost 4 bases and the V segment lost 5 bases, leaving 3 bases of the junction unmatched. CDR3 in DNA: TGTGCCAGCAGCGTCGGACTAGCGGGCACCGGGGAGCTGTTTTTT. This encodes CASSVGLAGTGELFF.

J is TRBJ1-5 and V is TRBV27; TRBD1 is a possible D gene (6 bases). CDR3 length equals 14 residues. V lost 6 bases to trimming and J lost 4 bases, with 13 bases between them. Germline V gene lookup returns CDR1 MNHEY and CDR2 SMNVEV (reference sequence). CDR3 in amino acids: CASSPGTNNQPQHF. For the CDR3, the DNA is TGTGCCAGCAGCCCCGGGACAAATAATCAGCCCCAGCATTTT.

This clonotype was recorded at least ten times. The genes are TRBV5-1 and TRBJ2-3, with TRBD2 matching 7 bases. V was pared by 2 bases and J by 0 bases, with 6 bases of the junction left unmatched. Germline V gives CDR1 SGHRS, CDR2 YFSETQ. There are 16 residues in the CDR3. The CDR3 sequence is CASSLNGAGSTDTQYF. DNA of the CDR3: TGCGCCAGCAGCTTAAATGGAGCGGGAAGCACAGATACGCAGTATTTT.

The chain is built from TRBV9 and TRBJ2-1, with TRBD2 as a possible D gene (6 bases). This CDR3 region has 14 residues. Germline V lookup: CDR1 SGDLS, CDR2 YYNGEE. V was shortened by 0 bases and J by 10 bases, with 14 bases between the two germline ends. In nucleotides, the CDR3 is TGTGCCAGCAGCGTAGATCCTAGCGTAGGGGAGCAGTTCTTC. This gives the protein CASSVDPSVGEQFF. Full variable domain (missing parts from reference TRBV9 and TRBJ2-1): DSGVTQTPKHLITATGQRVTLRCSPRSGDLSVYWYQQSLDQGLQFLIQYYNGEERAKGNILERFSAQQFPDLHSELNLSSLELGDSALYFCASSVDPSVGEQFFGPGTRLTVL.

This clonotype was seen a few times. CDR3 in DNA: TGTGCCAGCAGCCTTGCTGGGAGTAGCGGGCTTTACGAGCAGTACTTC. It specifies CASSLAGSSGLYEQYF. The chain has TRBV16 and TRBJ2-7, with TRBD2 matching 7 bases. Germline CDR1 is KGHSY and CDR2 is FQNENV. V shed 4 bases, J shed 4 bases, and the junction held 13 bases outside the gene matches. The CDR3 extends over 16 amino acids.

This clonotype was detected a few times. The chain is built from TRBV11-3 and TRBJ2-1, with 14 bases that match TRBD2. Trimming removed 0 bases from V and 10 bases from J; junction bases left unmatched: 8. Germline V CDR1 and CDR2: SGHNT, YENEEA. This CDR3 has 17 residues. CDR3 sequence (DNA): TGTGCCAGCAGCTTAGATGTGGGACTAGCGGGAGACGGGGAGCAGTTCTTC. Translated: CASSLDVGLAGDGEQFF.

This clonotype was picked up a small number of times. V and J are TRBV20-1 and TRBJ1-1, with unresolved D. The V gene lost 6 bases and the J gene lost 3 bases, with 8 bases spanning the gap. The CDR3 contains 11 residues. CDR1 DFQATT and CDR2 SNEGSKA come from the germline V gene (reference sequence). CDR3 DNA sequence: TGCAGTGCCCCCTGGGACACTGAAGCTTTCTTT. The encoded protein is CSAPWDTEAFF.

CDR3 region: CSARGQGAGSNQPQHF. For the CDR3, the DNA is TGCAGTGCTAGAGGACAGGGGGCAGGCAGCAATCAGCCCCAGCATTTT. The rearrangement links TRBV20-1 to TRBJ1-5, with TRBD1 identical over 10 bases. The J segment lost 1 base and the V segment lost 1 base, leaving 4 bases of the junction unmatched. The CDR3 spans 16 residues. Germline CDR1 and CDR2: DFQATT and SNEGSKA (reference sequence).

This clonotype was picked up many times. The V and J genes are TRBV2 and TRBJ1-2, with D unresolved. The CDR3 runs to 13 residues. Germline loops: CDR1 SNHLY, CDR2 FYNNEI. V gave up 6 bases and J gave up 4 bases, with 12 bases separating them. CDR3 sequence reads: CASRGGGFYGYTF. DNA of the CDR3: TGTGCCAGCAGGGGCGGAGGGTTCTATGGCTACACCTTC.

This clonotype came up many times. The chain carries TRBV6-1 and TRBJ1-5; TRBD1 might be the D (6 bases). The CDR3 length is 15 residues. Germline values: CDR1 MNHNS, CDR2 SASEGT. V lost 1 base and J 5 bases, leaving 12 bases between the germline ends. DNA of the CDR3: TGTGCCAGCAGTGAAGTGGGAGGGGGAGATCAGCCCCAGCATTTT. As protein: CASSEVGGGDQPQHF.

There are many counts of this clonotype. The DNA of the CDR3 is TGTGCCAGCAGTTTATCGACTTACAGGGAAGAGACCCAGTACTTC. It yields the protein CASSLSTYREETQYF. The rearrangement links TRBV27 to TRBJ2-5; maybe TRBD1 (6 bases). The CDR3 totals 15 residues. Trimming removed 0 bases from V and 3 bases from J, with 11 bases in between. Germline V gives CDR1 MNHEY, CDR2 SMNVEV (reference sequence).

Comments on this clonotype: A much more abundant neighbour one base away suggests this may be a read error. The CDR3 DNA follows: TGTGCCAGCAGCCTCGGGACTCCAAGGCCGCACTCCTACAATGAGCAGTTCTTC. Encoded protein: CASSLGTPRPHSYNEQFF. The chain recombines TRBV3-1 with TRBJ2-1; the D gene is possibly TRBD2 (6 bases). From germline, CDR1 is LGHDT and CDR2 YNNKEL (reference sequence). The CDR3 is 18 residues long. Trimming took 4 bases from V and 0 from J, leaving 19 bases between them.

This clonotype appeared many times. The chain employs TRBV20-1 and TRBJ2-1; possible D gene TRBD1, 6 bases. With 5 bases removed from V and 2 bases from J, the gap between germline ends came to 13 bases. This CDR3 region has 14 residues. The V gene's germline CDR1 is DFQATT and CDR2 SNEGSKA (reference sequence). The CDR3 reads CSARSGATYNEQFF. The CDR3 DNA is TGCAGTGCTCGCTCAGGGGCAACCTACAATGAGCAGTTCTTC.

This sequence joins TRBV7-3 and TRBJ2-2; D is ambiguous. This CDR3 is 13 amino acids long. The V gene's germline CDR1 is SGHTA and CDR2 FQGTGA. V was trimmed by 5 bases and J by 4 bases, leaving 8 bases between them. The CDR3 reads CASSPQSTGELFF. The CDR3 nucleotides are TGTGCCAGCAGCCCCCAAAGCACCGGGGAGCTGTTTTTT. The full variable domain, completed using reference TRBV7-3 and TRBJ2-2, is GAGVSQTPSNKVTEKGKYVELRCDPISGHTALYWYRQSLGQGPEFLIYFQGTGAADDSGLPNDRFFAVRPEGSVSTLKIQRTERGDSAVYLCASSPQSTGELFFGEGSRLTVL.

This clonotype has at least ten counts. CDR3 loop: CASSLEAGLTEAFF. CDR3 bases: TGCGCCAGCAGCTTGGAGGCAGGGCTCACTGAAGCTTTCTTT. The chain has TRBV5-1 and TRBJ1-1; possibly TRBD1 for D (5 bases). The CDR3 covers 14 residues. Germline CDR1 is SGHRS and CDR2 is YFSETQ. V lost 0 bases and J 4 bases, leaving 10 bases between the germline ends.

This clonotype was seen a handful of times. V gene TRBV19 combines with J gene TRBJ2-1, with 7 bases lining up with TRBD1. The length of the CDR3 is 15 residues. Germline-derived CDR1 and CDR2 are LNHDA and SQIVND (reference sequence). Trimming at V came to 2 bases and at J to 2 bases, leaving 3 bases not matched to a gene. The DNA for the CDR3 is TGTGCCAGTAGTATATTCCAGGGGGCCTACAATGAGCAGTTCTTC. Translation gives CASSIFQGAYNEQFF.

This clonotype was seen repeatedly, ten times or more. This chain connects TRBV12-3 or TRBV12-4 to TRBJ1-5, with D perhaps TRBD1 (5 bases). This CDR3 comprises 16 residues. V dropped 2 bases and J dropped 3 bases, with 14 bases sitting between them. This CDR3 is CASSLMAGQFNQPQHF. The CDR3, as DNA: TGTGCCAGCAGTTTAATGGCAGGGCAGTTCAATCAGCCCCAGCATTTT.